The 21 T cell receptor beta chains reported below all come from one sample, sequenced in a study of tumour-infiltrating T cells in Burkitt lymphoma. Clones were sequenced by immunoSEQ multiplex PCR, and TCRdb holds only the in-frame ones, with some missing. The table shows under 7,000 clones, with around 85% occurring only once. Material for sequencing was tumor tissue. The source of these receptors is a human donor with Burkitt lymphoma.

This clone was detected only once. CDR3 DNA: TGTGCCAGCAGCTTAGCGCGCAGGGAGCAGTACTTC. Translation: CASSLARREQYF. The rearrangement joins TRBV7-2 to TRBJ2-7; D is undetermined. The germline V gene has CDR1 SGHTA and CDR2 FQGNSA. The CDR3 extends over 12 amino acids. Trimming took off 0 bases at V and 7 bases at J, with 7 bases between the two ends.

The chain couples TRBV6-5 to TRBJ2-3; a weak D match, TRBD2 (5 bases). The CDR3 runs to 15 residues. Looked up from germline, CDR1 is MNHEY and CDR2 is SVGAGI. V gave up 0 bases and J gave up 2 bases, with 9 bases separating them. CDR3 in amino acids: CASSYSFGDTDTQYF. CDR3 nucleotides: TGTGCCAGCAGTTACTCTTTCGGGGACACAGATACGCAGTATTTT.

This clone was detected a few times. The V call is TRBV7-3, the J call TRBJ2-1, with a possible D match to TRBD1 (6 bases). The CDR3 loop spans 15 amino acids. Germline V gene data show CDR1 as SGHTA and CDR2 as FQGTGA. With 6 bases removed from V and 8 bases from J, the gap between germline ends came to 20 bases. The CDR3: CASSYTGTPPHEQFF. The CDR3, as DNA: TGTGCCAGCAGTTATACCGGGACACCGCCCCATGAGCAGTTCTTC.

The rearrangement uses TRBV4-2 and TRBJ2-7; D is undetermined. The germline V gene has CDR1 LGHNA and CDR2 YNFKEQ. Trimming pared 1 base from V and 2 bases from J, leaving 6 bases between. This CDR3 has 13 residues. The CDR3 here is CASSQGRAYEQYF. For the CDR3, the DNA is TGTGCCAGCAGCCAAGGTAGAGCCTACGAGCAGTACTTC.

This clone has only a few counts. CDR3 residues: CASSPYRGASTDTQYF. The CDR3, as DNA: TGTGCCAGCAGCCCGTACAGGGGGGCTAGCACAGATACGCAGTATTTT. This chain connects TRBV7-2 to TRBJ2-3, with 8 bases that match TRBD1. The CDR3 consists of 16 residues. CDR1 is SGHTA, CDR2 FQGNSA, per germline. J lost 0 bases, V lost 5 bases, and 7 bases had no gene match. Full variable domain (rest looked up from reference TRBV7-2 and TRBJ2-3): GAGVSQSPSNKVTEKGKDVELRCDPISGHTALYWYRQSLGQGLEFLIYFQGNSAPDKSGLPSDRFSAERTGGSVSTLTIQRTQQEDSAVYLCASSPYRGASTDTQYFGPGTRLTVL.

This sequence joins TRBV5-1 and TRBJ1-1; TRBD1 might be the D (6 bases). The V gene lost 4 bases and the J gene lost 0 bases, with 25 bases spanning the gap. The germline CDR1 and CDR2 sequences are SGHRS and YFSETQ. CDR3 size: 19 residues. CDR3 coding DNA: TGCGCCAGCAGCCCTGAACCGCAGGGGCCCGGCCGGGTGAACACTGAAGCTTTCTTT. Protein: CASSPEPQGPGRVNTEAFF. The full variable domain, its missing parts supplied by reference TRBV5-1 and TRBJ1-1, is KAGVTQTPRYLIKTRGQQVTLSCSPISGHRSVSWYQQTPGQGLQFLFEYFSETQRNKGNFPGRFSGRQFSNSRSEMNVSTLELGDSALYLCASSPEPQGPGRVNTEAFFGQGTRLTVV.

DNA for the CDR3: TGTGCCAGCAGCGCCACAGGGTGGTACGAAAAACTGTTTTTT. It translates to CASSATGWYEKLFF. The chain has TRBV7-9 and TRBJ1-4; tentatively, D is TRBD1 (6 bases). This CDR3 comprises 14 residues. Deletions cut 5 bases from V and 8 bases from J, with 15 bases between. The germline gives CDR1 SEHNR, CDR2 FQNEAQ (reference sequence).

The CDR3 nucleotides are TGTGCCAGCAGCCAAGGGAGATACGAGCAGTACTTC. Protein: CASSQGRYEQYF. The chain has TRBV14 and TRBJ2-7; D gene ambiguous. Germline CDR1 is SGHDN and CDR2 is FVKESK. The length of the CDR3 is 12 residues. The V end was cut by 1 base, the J end by 4 bases, with 5 bases between.

The chain carries TRBV10-3 and TRBJ2-7, with D maybe TRBD1 (6 bases). V lost 6 bases, J lost 3 bases, and 15 bases lay in between. The CDR3 contains 14 residues. Per germline, CDR1 ENHRY and CDR2 SYGVKD. The DNA for the CDR3 is TGTGCCATCAGGGAAGACAGGCGACTCTACGAGCAGTACTTC. Encoded protein: CAIREDRRLYEQYF.

The chain carries TRBV2 and TRBJ1-1; 7 bases are a match to TRBD1. V lost 11 bases to trimming and J lost 5 bases; unmatched junction nucleotides: 17. The CDR3 covers 15 residues. Germline V gene data show CDR1 as SNHLY and CDR2 as FYNNEI. The CDR3: CADSHGRTGSTEAFF. The CDR3 DNA sequence: TGTGCCGACTCACACGGGCGGACAGGCTCTACTGAAGCTTTCTTT.

J is TRBJ2-1 and V is TRBV7-2; 9 bases map to TRBD2. In germline, CDR1 is SGHTA, CDR2 FQGNSA. The V and J ends lost 5 bases and 10 bases, in that order; junction bases with no gene match: 9. This CDR3 contains 14 residues. CDR3 region: CASSQPGLAKEQFF. The CDR3, as DNA: TGTGCCAGCAGCCAGCCGGGACTAGCAAAAGAGCAGTTCTTC.

There are a few counts of this clone. The chain links TRBV18 to TRBJ2-6; D is unclear. Trimming took 8 bases from V and 0 from J, leaving 5 bases between them. The CDR3 totals 13 residues. From germline, CDR1 is KGHSH and CDR2 LQKENI. DNA for the CDR3: TGTGCCAGCCCAGGCTCTGGGGCCAACGTCCTGACTTTC. This sequence encodes CASPGSGANVLTF.

This sequence joins TRBV11-1 and TRBJ1-6; D call uncertain. Germline V gives CDR1 SGHAT, CDR2 FQDESV (reference sequence). V gave up 3 bases and J gave up 7 bases, with 13 bases separating them. There are 15 residues in the CDR3. CDR3 DNA sequence: TGTGCCAGCAGCTTCGGACTAGGACCCAATTCACCCCTCCACTTT. Translated, it gives CASSFGLGPNSPLHF.

The V and J genes are TRBV9 and TRBJ2-1; D might be TRBD1 or TRBD2, each matching 5 bases. CDR1 is SGDLS and CDR2 is YYNGEE in the germline V gene. V shed 7 bases and J shed 8 bases, with 19 bases lying between them. This CDR3 has 14 residues. CDR3: CASSPGATAYEQFF. The CDR3 DNA sequence: TGTGCCAGCTCTCCCGGGGCTACCGCGTATGAGCAGTTCTTC.

This clone qualifies as hyperexpanded. The junction shows a germline mismatch at one end, possibly a read error. Other DNA variants within this sample encode the same CDR3. The chain joins TRBV7-7 to TRBJ2-3; no definite D call. Germline V gives CDR1 SSHAT, CDR2 FNYEAQ (reference sequence). There are 14 residues in the CDR3. This CDR3 reads CASSFSLNTDTQYF. CDR3 nucleotide sequence: TGTGCTAGCAGCTTTTCATTGAACACAGATACGCAGTATTTT. Full variable domain (rest looked up from reference TRBV7-7 and TRBJ2-3): GAGVSQSPRYKVTKRGQDVTLRCDPISSHATLYWYQQALGQGPEFLTYFNYEAQPDKSGLPSDRFSAERPEGSISTLTIQRTEQRDSAMYRCASSFSLNTDTQYFGPGTRLTVL.

The J gene is TRBJ2-5, the V gene TRBV5-4; D not certain. This CDR3 has 12 residues. Germline lookup yields CDR1 SGHNT and CDR2 YYREEE (reference sequence). V was clipped by 0 bases and J by 0 bases, with 0 bases between them. In DNA form, the CDR3 reads TGTGCCAGCAGCTTGGACCAAGAGACCCAGTACTTC. It yields the protein CASSLDQETQYF.

The rearrangement joins TRBV7-2 to TRBJ2-7; a possible D gene is TRBD1 (6 bases). CDR3 length: 13 residues. V was pared by 7 bases and J by 1 base, with 11 bases between. Germline V gene data show CDR1 as SGHTA and CDR2 as FQGNSA. The CDR3 here is CASKSGTSYEQYF. In DNA, the CDR3 is TGTGCCAGCAAATCCGGGACATCCTACGAGCAGTACTTC.

This clone occurred a few times. This chain links TRBV30 with TRBJ1-2; no clear D. CDR1 and CDR2 from the germline V gene are GTSNPN and SVGIG (reference sequence). The ends were cut back, 4 bases at V and 4 bases at J, with 7 bases in the middle. The CDR3 covers 11 residues. The CDR3 reads CAWNPGYGYTF. The CDR3 DNA follows: TGTGCCTGGAATCCAGGCTATGGCTACACCTTC.

The rearrangement uses TRBV29-1 and TRBJ2-2; perhaps TRBD1 as D (5 bases). CDR1 and CDR2 (germline): SQVTM, ANQGSEA. Trimming removed 3 bases at V and 6 bases at J, with 11 bases between. CDR3 length: 13 residues. The CDR3 region is CSVDRGSAGELFF. CDR3 coding DNA: TGCAGCGTTGATAGGGGATCTGCCGGGGAGCTGTTTTTT.

This chain links TRBV28 with TRBJ1-2, with D uncertain. CDR1 and CDR2 from the germline V gene are MDHEN and SYDVKM. The CDR3 has 13 residues. V was trimmed by 6 bases and J by 4 bases, leaving 12 bases between them. CDR3 sequence (DNA): TGTGCCAGCAGCTCTGGACGGATCTATGGCTACACCTTC. It yields the protein CASSSGRIYGYTF.

This clone was seen a few times. The chain is built from TRBV27 and TRBJ1-5; D gene ambiguous. V was trimmed by 4 bases and J by 3 bases, leaving 7 bases between them. This CDR3 is 13 amino acids long. The germline CDR1 and CDR2 sequences are MNHEY and SMNVEV (reference sequence). The CDR3 is CASSSKPNQPQHF. The CDR3 DNA reads as TGTGCCAGCAGTTCGAAACCCAATCAGCCCCAGCATTTT.